This TCR beta chain was captured in a study of T cell responses to AZD1222 COVID-19 vaccine. General observations from the study: Just a handful of AZD1222 recipients tested seropositive at baseline. White British donors predominated, females outnumbered males, and clonal diversity was possibly underestimated. The span of vaccine-associated CD4 TCRs extended across spike, with dominance at 160-218 and 743-854.

Libraries were prepared by immunoSEQ multiplex PCR; TCRdb keeps only in-frame clonotypes and omits some of them. The repertoire includes around 100,000 clones, around 87% of them detected once, and about a sixth sits in the top ten. Concerning this clone: Its specificity is unknown.

V lost 5 bases, J lost 2 bases, and 25 bases lay in between. CDR3 length: 18 residues. Germline V gives CDR1 SGHAT, CDR2 FQNNGV. The source was peripheral blood, collected on day 0 of AZD1222 vaccination. The rearrangement uses TRBV11-2 and TRBJ2-7; TRBD1 or TRBD2 may be the D gene (6 bases each). The clonotype comes from an adult in good health. The CDR3 DNA sequence: TGTGCCAGCAGCCCGGACGGGTGGGCAGGGGACTCCCCCTACGAGCAGTACTTC. Its protein product is CASSPDGWAGDSPYEQYF. Filled out from reference TRBV11-2 and TRBJ2-7, the complete variable domain reads EAGVAQSPRYKIIEKRQSVAFWCNPISGHATLYWYQQILGQGPKLLIQFQNNGVVDDSQLPKDRFSAERLKGVDSTLKIQPAKLEDSAVYLCASSPDGWAGDSPYEQYFGPGTRLTVT.